This is a list of T cell receptor beta chains from one sample in a study of shared clonotypes between healthy human individuals. Clones were read by immunoSEQ multiplex PCR, and TCRdb kept only the in-frame ones, dropping some. The table records 900,000 to 1,200,000 clones, roughly 74% of them present only once. Sequencing was carried out using memory CD4+ T cells from PBMCs. The receptor set was obtained from a man aged 18-30 years in good health. Some clones in this sample may be carry-over from other donors' samples. Each CDR3 is given with its conserved first and last residue. Each record gives: J gene, clone size, D gene, V gene, CDR3 length, CDR3 protein, CDR3 DNA. D genes are given only for firm matches. Some rows mark clone size as missing; the rest say once, few, many or name a class of expanded clone.

TRBJ2-7	NA	NA	TRBV7-4	15	CASSLELVGTLEQYF	TGTGCCAGCAGCTTGGAGTTGGTCGGAACCCTCGAGCAGTACTTC
TRBJ1-3	once	NA	TRBV9	14	CASSGPGPGNTIYF	TGTGCCAGCAGCGGTCCAGGGCCTGGAAACACCATATATTTT
TRBJ2-7	NA	NA	TRBV6-5	14	CASSYQTTGYEQYF	TGTGCCAGCAGTTACCAAACGACCGGCTACGAGCAGTACTTC
TRBJ2-7	NA	TRBD2	TRBV18	15	CASSSTTGGSYEQYF	TGTGCCAGCTCATCCACGACGGGAGGATCCTACGAGCAGTACTTC
TRBJ1-4	once	NA	TRBV21-1	13	CASSKALTDALFF	TGTGCCAGCAGCAAGGCCCTGACAGATGCTCTGTTTTTT
TRBJ1-1	once	TRBD1	TRBV27	15	CASRTGGGRNTEAFF	TGTGCCAGCAGAACAGGGGGCGGTAGGAACACTGAAGCTTTCTTT
TRBJ2-1	NA	TRBD2	TRBV5-5	15	CASSLGTSPYNEQFF	TGTGCCAGCAGCTTGGGGACTAGCCCCTACAATGAGCAGTTCTTC
TRBJ2-7	NA	TRBD2	TRBV27	15	CASSLTLAGDGEQYF	TGTGCCAGCAGCCTCACACTAGCGGGAGACGGCGAGCAGTACTTC
TRBJ2-1	NA	NA	TRBV6-4	16	CASSQDPKNSYNEQFF	TGTGCCAGCAGTCAGGACCCTAAAAACTCCTACAATGAGCAGTTCTTC
TRBJ2-3	NA	NA	TRBV6-1	13	CASSAKGADTQYF	TGTGCCAGCAGTGCCAAGGGCGCAGATACGCAGTATTTT
TRBJ1-2	once	NA	TRBV19	9	CAKHYGYTF	TGTGCCAAACACTATGGCTACACCTTC
TRBJ2-7	NA	TRBD2	TRBV29-1	16	CSVEDRASGAPYEQYF	TGCAGCGTTGAAGATAGGGCTAGCGGCGCTCCCTACGAGCAGTACTTC
TRBJ2-3	NA	TRBD2	TRBV29-1	17	CSQSGLAGGGSTDTQYF	TGCAGCCAATCAGGACTAGCGGGAGGAGGTAGCACAGATACGCAGTATTTT
TRBJ2-1	NA	NA	TRBV4-1	14	CASSQMDQGHEQFF	TGCGCCAGCAGCCAGATGGACCAGGGGCATGAGCAGTTCTTC
TRBJ2-1	NA	TRBD2	TRBV18	15	CASSTGLAAYNEQFF	TGTGCCAGCTCAACCGGACTAGCGGCTTACAATGAGCAGTTCTTC
TRBJ1-2	once	NA	TRBV9	10	CASAGGGYTF	TGTGCCAGCGCGGGGGGTGGCTACACCTTC
TRBJ2-5	NA	NA	TRBV7-9	16	CASSLARGRIIETQYF	TGTGCCAGCAGCTTAGCGCGGGGGCGAATTATCGAGACCCAGTACTTC
TRBJ1-1	NA	NA	TRBV6-5	15	CASSYSGGRQGEAFF	TGTGCCAGCAGTTACTCAGGGGGGAGGCAGGGTGAAGCTTTCTTT
TRBJ2-7	NA	NA	TRBV2	13	CASRGYGSYEQYF	TGTGCCAGCAGGGGCTATGGGTCCTACGAGCAGTACTTC
TRBJ1-2	once	NA	TRBV4-3	15	CASSLQPMDSYGYTF	TGCGCCAGCAGCCTGCAACCAATGGACAGCTATGGCTACACCTTC
TRBJ1-2	NA	NA	TRBV6-5	14	CASTRGGSGRSYTF	TGTGCCAGCACTAGGGGGGGGTCAGGGAGGAGCTACACCTTC
TRBJ1-2	NA	TRBD1	TRBV2	15	CASSEGGQGNYGYTF	TGTGCCAGCAGTGAAGGGGGACAGGGGAACTATGGCTACACCTTC
TRBJ2-5	NA	NA	TRBV5-1	12	CASSTQGETQYF	TGCGCCAGCAGCACTCAGGGGGAGACCCAGTACTTC
TRBJ2-2	NA	TRBD2	TRBV28	20	CASSLRPGGGTSGIHGELFF	TGTGCCAGCAGTTTACGCCCGGGCGGAGGGACTAGCGGGATCCACGGGGAGCTGTTTTTT
TRBJ1-2	NA	TRBD1	TRBV28	15	CASKVDRGELYGYTF	TGTGCCAGCAAAGTAGACAGGGGCGAGCTCTATGGCTACACCTTC
TRBJ2-3	NA	NA	TRBV9	12	CASSSGLYTQYF	TGTGCCAGCAGCTCGGGACTTTATACGCAGTATTTT
TRBJ2-7	NA	NA	TRBV27	14	CASSPRPGSHEQYF	TGTGCCAGCAGCCCGAGACCTGGGAGCCACGAGCAGTACTTC
TRBJ2-1	once	NA	TRBV7-3	15	CASSHGPSSYNEQFF	TGTGCCAGCAGCCACGGCCCGAGCTCCTACAATGAGCAGTTCTTC
TRBJ2-3	NA	NA	TRBV5-1	16	CASSLTSVTSTDTQYF	TGCGCCAGCAGCTTGACTTCGGTCACTAGCACAGATACGCAGTATTTT
TRBJ1-2	NA	NA	TRBV2	15	CASSPVFRGSDGYTF	TGTGCCAGCAGCCCCGTTTTCCGAGGGAGTGATGGCTACACCTTC
TRBJ1-1	few	NA	TRBV5-1	15	CASSLGGEMNTEAFF	TGCGCCAGCAGCTTGGGGGGAGAAATGAACACTGAAGCTTTCTTT
TRBJ1-5	NA	NA	TRBV6-1	14	CACTLPTYNQPQHF	TGTGCCTGCACCCTCCCGACCTACAATCAGCCCCAGCATTTT
TRBJ1-1	NA	TRBD1	TRBV15	13	CATSREQGTEAFF	TGTGCCACCAGCAGAGAACAGGGGACTGAAGCTTTCTTT
TRBJ2-1	NA	NA	TRBV5-1	15	CASSLNAETYNEQFF	TGCGCCAGCAGCTTGAATGCAGAAACCTACAATGAGCAGTTCTTC
TRBJ1-2	NA	NA	TRBV27	16	CASNPVGGRANYGYTF	TGTGCCAGCAACCCCGTGGGGGGACGAGCTAACTATGGCTACACCTTC
TRBJ1-2	NA	NA	TRBV7-2	13	CASSPDKNYGYTF	TGTGCCAGCAGCCCTGACAAAAACTATGGCTACACCTTC
TRBJ1-1	NA	NA	TRBV4-1	14	CASSQDLESTEAFF	TGCGCCAGCAGCCAAGATCTTGAATCTACTGAAGCTTTCTTT
TRBJ2-5	NA	TRBD2	TRBV10-2	14	CASRLAGGSETQYF	TGCGCCAGTAGACTAGCGGGAGGATCAGAGACCCAGTACTTC
TRBJ1-3	few	NA	TRBV5-1	13	CASSPTVGNTIYF	TGCGCCAGCAGCCCGACAGTCGGAAACACCATATATTTT
TRBJ2-5	NA	TRBD2	TRBV5-4	16	CASSPASQREGETQYF	TGTGCCAGCAGCCCTGCCTCCCAGCGGGAGGGGGAGACCCAGTACTTC
TRBJ1-2	NA	TRBD1	TRBV5-1	14	CASSPSGQGYGYTF	TGCGCCAGCAGCCCTTCAGGACAGGGCTATGGCTACACCTTC
TRBJ2-3	NA	NA	TRBV9	14	CASSTRATADTQYF	TGTGCCAGCAGCACCCGGGCCACGGCAGATACGCAGTATTTT
TRBJ2-7	NA	NA	TRBV7-9	15	CASSLGLAYDYEQYF	TGTGCCAGCAGCTTAGGGCTAGCTTATGACTACGAGCAGTACTTC
TRBJ2-3	NA	NA	TRBV7-8	15	CASSLAGASTDTQYF	TGTGCCAGCAGCTTAGCGGGAGCTAGCACAGATACGCAGTATTTT
TRBJ2-7	many	TRBD1	TRBV5-1	13	CASGDRSLGEQYF	TGCGCCAGCGGGGACAGGTCTCTTGGCGAGCAGTACTTC
TRBJ2-6	NA	NA	TRBV28	15	CASSTGSLGANVLTF	TGTGCCAGCAGTACAGGGTCTCTTGGGGCCAACGTCCTGACTTTC
TRBJ1-1	once	NA	TRBV5-1	13	CASRARGYTEAFF	TGCGCCAGCAGGGCCCGGGGGTACACTGAAGCTTTCTTT
TRBJ2-5	NA	TRBD2	TRBV4-1	14	CASSQELAGRAQYF	TGCGCCAGCAGCCAAGAACTAGCGGGAAGGGCCCAGTACTTC
TRBJ1-1	NA	NA	TRBV28	14	CASSLWEGNTEAFF	TGTGCCAGCAGTTTATGGGAGGGCAACACTGAAGCTTTCTTT
TRBJ1-1	once	NA	TRBV5-1	14	CASSLGSQNTEAFF	TGCGCCAGCAGCTTGGGGAGCCAGAACACTGAAGCTTTCTTT
TRBJ2-7	NA	TRBD2	TRBV2	15	CASIPRGRATSSSYF	TGTGCCAGCATACCTCGCGGGAGGGCCACAAGCAGTTCGTACTTC
TRBJ1-2	NA	NA	TRBV5-4	13	CASSRREDYGYTF	TGTGCCAGCAGCCGCCGGGAAGACTATGGCTACACCTTC
TRBJ2-3	NA	NA	TRBV6-5	15	CASSYRGVPTDTQYF	TGTGCCAGCAGTTACCGCGGGGTGCCAACAGATACGCAGTATTTT
TRBJ1-1	NA	NA	TRBV6-5	13	CASQWVMNTEAFF	TGTGCCAGCCAGTGGGTTATGAACACTGAAGCTTTCTTT
TRBJ2-7	NA	NA	TRBV4-2	15	CASSQGQESSYEQYF	TGTGCCAGCAGCCAAGGCCAGGAGAGCTCCTACGAGCAGTACTTC
TRBJ1-1	many	NA	TRBV2	13	CASLRERDTEAFF	TGTGCCAGCCTTCGGGAGAGGGACACTGAAGCTTTCTTT
TRBJ2-3	NA	NA	TRBV5-4	15	CASSLTRLGTDTQYF	TGTGCCAGCAGCTTGACGCGACTTGGCACAGATACGCAGTATTTT
TRBJ2-7	few	TRBD1	TRBV28	15	CASISRGRGSYEQYF	TGTGCCAGCATAAGCAGGGGGCGCGGTTCCTACGAGCAGTACTTC
TRBJ2-3	NA	NA	TRBV28	12	CASRVEVDTQYF	TGTGCCAGCAGGGTTGAGGTAGATACGCAGTATTTT